This passage covers 17 T cell receptor beta chains from one sample sequenced in a study of cytomegalovirus exposure and HLA in healthy donors. The PCR used 60 Vbeta and 13 Jbeta primers. Clones were sequenced by immunoSEQ multiplex PCR, and TCRdb holds only the in-frame ones, with some missing. The sample yields some 130,000 clones, roughly four fifths seen once. What was sequenced was PBMCs. Receptors were obtained from a female donor in good health and CMV-seropositive.

The chain carries TRBV18 and TRBJ1-4, with TRBD1 as a possible D gene (6 bases). CDR1 is KGHSH and CDR2 is LQKENI in the germline V gene. This CDR3 contains 14 residues. Trimming removed 4 bases from V and 6 bases from J, with 12 bases in between. The CDR3 nucleotides read TGTGCCAGCTCACGACAGGCGGGGGATGAAAAACTGTTTTTT. Amino acid sequence: CASSRQAGDEKLFF.

This chain links TRBV11-3 with TRBJ2-3; 7 nucleotides line up with TRBD1. V lost 5 bases, J lost 1 base, and 3 bases stayed unmatched. Germline V gives CDR1 SGHNT, CDR2 YENEEA. The CDR3 contains 14 residues. The CDR3 bases are TGTGCCAGCAGCCTCGGACAGGGCACAGATACGCAGTATTTT. Translated: CASSLGQGTDTQYF.

This clone has only a few counts. The chain joins TRBV5-4 to TRBJ2-5, with 10 nucleotides matching TRBD1. Per germline, CDR1 SGHNT and CDR2 YYREEE (reference sequence). Trimming removed 4 bases from V and 4 bases from J; junction bases left unmatched: 4. The CDR3 extends over 14 amino acids. As DNA, the CDR3 is TGTGCCAGCAGCAGGGGACAGGGGTTAGAGACCCAGTACTTC. Its translation: CASSRGQGLETQYF.

The gene calls are TRBV28 and TRBJ1-5; 8 bases are a match to TRBD1. Germline CDR1 is MDHEN and CDR2 is SYDVKM. This CDR3 has 16 amino acids. With V trimmed by 5 bases and J by 1 base, 7 bases remained unmatched. This CDR3 reads CASSRHRGASNQPQHF. In DNA form, the CDR3 reads TGTGCCAGCAGTCGACACAGGGGGGCGAGCAATCAGCCCCAGCATTTT.

This chain joins TRBV4-1 and TRBJ2-7, with 15 nucleotides matching TRBD2. Trimming at V came to 1 base and at J to 4 bases, leaving 5 bases not matched to a gene. CDR3 length equals 17 residues. Germline CDR1 is MGHRA and CDR2 is YSYEKL. CDR3 sequence (DNA): TGCGCCAGCAGCCAAGCCCCGGGACTAGCGGGAGGATACGAGCAGTACTTC. This gives the protein CASSQAPGLAGGYEQYF.

This clone came up once. This chain joins TRBV4-1 and TRBJ2-7; 10 bases line up with TRBD2. V dropped 1 base and J dropped 2; count of bases not matched to a gene: 14. The germline V gene encodes CDR1 MGHRA and CDR2 YSYEKL. The CDR3 consists of 19 residues. The CDR3 coding sequence is TGCGCCAGCAGCCAAGCCTCATGGTCGGCTAGCGGGAGAACCTACGAGCAGTACTTC. Its protein product is CASSQASWSASGRTYEQYF.

This clone was picked up one time. The J gene is TRBJ2-7, the V gene TRBV11-3; D may be TRBD2 (5 bases). The CDR3 loop spans 14 amino acids. Germline CDR1 is SGHNT and CDR2 is YENEEA. V lost 5 bases and J 5 bases, leaving 16 bases between the germline ends. For the CDR3, the DNA is TGTGCCAGCAGCGACGGTCTAGCAGCTGACGAGCAGTACTTC. Its protein is CASSDGLAADEQYF.

The chain has TRBV7-2 and TRBJ1-5; TRBD1 matches 9 bases. The junction had 12 bases not matched to a gene; V was cut back by 4 bases and J by 8 bases. There are 16 residues in the CDR3. CDR1 and CDR2 from the germline V gene are SGHTA and FQGNSA. The DNA for the CDR3 is TGTGCCAGCAGCTCCACGACGGACAGGGGTAGAGAGCCCCAGCATTTT. Residues: CASSSTTDRGREPQHF.

The CDR3 protein is CSVGTGGRFTEAFF. In DNA form, the CDR3 reads TGCAGCGTGGGAACCGGGGGTAGATTCACTGAAGCTTTCTTT. This chain joins TRBV29-1 and TRBJ1-1; TRBD1 might be the D (5 bases). The germline V gene has CDR1 SQVTM and CDR2 ANQGSEA. The CDR3 runs 14 residues. The V end was cut by 6 bases, the J end by 4 bases, with 18 bases between.

This rearrangement joins TRBV6-1 to TRBJ2-3, with 8 nucleotides matching TRBD2. After removal of 6 bases from V and 2 bases from J, the junction contained 7 bases not matched to a gene. Germline V lookup: CDR1 MNHNS, CDR2 SASEGT. This CDR3 spans 15 amino acids. This CDR3 is CASSRSGATTDTQYF. CDR3 coding DNA: TGTGCCAGCAGCCGTAGCGGGGCTACCACAGATACGCAGTATTTT.

This sequence joins TRBV4-1 and TRBJ1-5; a possible D gene is TRBD1 (6 bases). V lost 2 bases, J lost 7 bases, and 15 bases lay in between. The CDR3 sequence is 15 residues long. The germline V gene encodes CDR1 MGHRA and CDR2 YSYEKL. The CDR3 bases are TGCGCCAGCAGCCAACAAAAGGGGGGGCACCAGCCCCAGCATTTT. Amino acid sequence: CASSQQKGGHQPQHF.

This rearrangement joins TRBV6-1 to TRBJ1-4; 9 bases agree with TRBD1. J lost 7 bases, V lost 0 bases, and 6 bases had no gene match. Germline V gene sequence: CDR1 MNHNS, CDR2 SASEGT. This CDR3 has 16 residues. CDR3 sequence reads: CASSEASGQGGEKLFF. CDR3 nucleotides: TGTGCCAGCAGTGAAGCGTCGGGACAGGGTGGTGAAAAACTGTTTTTT.

Only a few counts were recorded for this clone. The junction shows a germline mismatch at one end, possibly a read error. This chain links TRBV6-5 with TRBJ2-7, with 11 nucleotides matching TRBD1. The CDR3 contains 14 residues. Germline V gene sequence: CDR1 MNHEY, CDR2 SVGAGI. CDR3 DNA sequence: TGTGCCAGCAGTTCCCCCGGGACAGGGGGACCAGCTTTCTTC. It translates to CASSSPGTGGPAFF.

This chain uses TRBV18 with TRBJ1-1; D remains unclear. There are 13 residues in the CDR3. Deletions cut 4 bases from V and 3 bases from J, with 9 bases between. Germline V gene lookup returns CDR1 KGHSH and CDR2 LQKENI. CDR3: CASSRNGDTEAFF. CDR3 sequence (DNA): TGTGCCAGCTCACGCAACGGAGACACTGAAGCTTTCTTT.

V and J are TRBV11-2 and TRBJ2-5; the match to TRBD1 covers 8 bases. The CDR3 totals 14 residues. The germline CDR1 and CDR2 sequences are SGHAT and FQNNGV. Trimming at V came to 7 bases and at J to 5 bases, leaving 9 bases not matched to a gene. The CDR3 DNA follows: TGTGCCAGCATCTCCGGGACAGGTCGGGAGACCCAGTACTTC. Its protein is CASISGTGRETQYF.

The chain carries TRBV21-1 and TRBJ1-5; the D call in the table, TRBD1, was not verified against the DNA. TRBV21-1 is a recognized pseudogene. The CDR3 runs 16 residues. The CDR3: CASSTRQGRGNQPQHF. For the CDR3, the DNA is TGTGCCAGCAGCACCCGACAGGGAAGGGGCAATCAGCCCCAGCATTTT.

V usage is TRBV7-8 and J usage is TRBJ2-5; a weak D match, TRBD1 (5 bases). CDR3 size: 14 residues. V was trimmed by 5 bases and J by 11 bases, leaving 21 bases between them. The germline CDR1 and CDR2 sequences are SGHVS and FQNEAQ. As DNA, the CDR3 is TGTGCCAGCAGCCCCAACCCTCAGGGCGCTGAGCAGTACTTC. Amino acid sequence: CASSPNPQGAEQYF.